The rows below give T cell receptor beta chains drawn from one sample of a study of T cell repertoires in cytomegalovirus infection. TCRdb redid the calling of the reads with MiXCR, one entry per CDR3 protein. The data show about 130,000 distinct CDR3 sequences, under 30% seen once. Their antigens are not known. Source material: PBMCs, sequenced either directly or after in vitro stimulation (not recorded which). Receptors originate from a human donor in good health (CMV status not recorded). Some clones in this sample may be carry-over from other donors' samples. The CDR3 runs from the conserved cysteine through the conserved F or W. The D gene is left open where the match is weak. Rows may omit the clone size; those that give it use once, few, many or a size class.

j_call: TRBJ1-4
d_call: -
v_call: TRBV6-5
clone_size: few
cdr3_nt: TGTGCCAGCAGCCTAAACGGGGAGTCCCGCGGAAAACTGTTTTTT
cdr3_aa: CASSLNGESRGKLFF

j_call: TRBJ2-1
d_call: TRBD2
v_call: TRBV12-5
clone_size: -
cdr3_nt: TGTGCTAGTTCTGGAAGCGGGGGACTCAATGAGCAGTTCTTC
cdr3_aa: CASSGSGGLNEQFF

j_call: TRBJ1-1
d_call: -
v_call: TRBV18
clone_size: -
cdr3_nt: TGTGCCAGCTCCTCCGGACCGGGGTCAACTGAAGCTTTCTTT
cdr3_aa: CASSSGPGSTEAFF

j_call: TRBJ2-1
d_call: TRBD2
v_call: TRBV4-1
clone_size: few
cdr3_nt: TGCGCCAGCAGCCAAGATTCTAGCGGCAGCTCCTACAATGAGCAGTTCTTC
cdr3_aa: CASSQDSSGSSYNEQFF

j_call: TRBJ1-1
d_call: -
v_call: TRBV30
clone_size: -
cdr3_nt: TGTGCCTGGAGTGTACGTCCGATCAACACTGAAGCTTTCTTT
cdr3_aa: CAWSVRPINTEAFF

j_call: TRBJ1-3
d_call: -
v_call: TRBV28
clone_size: many
cdr3_nt: TGTGCCAGCAGTCCGCCGATATCTGGAAACACCATATATTTT
cdr3_aa: CASSPPISGNTIYF

j_call: TRBJ2-4
d_call: TRBD1
v_call: TRBV28
clone_size: -
cdr3_nt: TGTGCCAGCAGTTTGAACGTAGGGACAGGGGCCAAAAACATTCAGTACTTC
cdr3_aa: CASSLNVGTGAKNIQYF

j_call: TRBJ2-5
d_call: -
v_call: TRBV6-2/TRBV6-3
clone_size: few
cdr3_nt: TGTGCCAGCCGCTGGATCGGCGTGGAAGAGACCCAGTACTTC
cdr3_aa: CASRWIGVEETQYF

j_call: TRBJ1-3
d_call: -
v_call: TRBV27
clone_size: few
cdr3_nt: TGTGCCAGCAGTTTAAAGGGGCATCCTGGAAACACCATATATTTT
cdr3_aa: CASSLKGHPGNTIYF

j_call: TRBJ1-1
d_call: -
v_call: TRBV11-3
clone_size: -
cdr3_nt: TGTGCCAGCAGCTCAGGTCCCCGCGGTCACACTGAAGCTTTCTTT
cdr3_aa: CASSSGPRGHTEAFF

j_call: TRBJ1-2
d_call: TRBD1
v_call: TRBV5-1
clone_size: few
cdr3_nt: TGCGCCAGCAGGTCCTCCGGGACAGACCGCAATGGCTACACCTTC
cdr3_aa: CASRSSGTDRNGYTF

j_call: TRBJ2-5
d_call: -
v_call: TRBV6-6
clone_size: few
cdr3_nt: TGTGCCAGCAGGGCTAGCCTTGAGACCCAGTACTTC
cdr3_aa: CASRASLETQYF

j_call: TRBJ2-1
d_call: TRBD2
v_call: TRBV11-2
clone_size: few
cdr3_nt: TGTGCCAGCAGCGGAATAGCGGGAGGCTACAATGAGCAGTTCTTC
cdr3_aa: CASSGIAGGYNEQFF

j_call: TRBJ2-1
d_call: TRBD2
v_call: TRBV14
clone_size: few
cdr3_nt: TGTGCCAGCAGCCAGCCGGGACTAGCGGGTGAGCAGTTCTTC
cdr3_aa: CASSQPGLAGEQFF

j_call: TRBJ1-1
d_call: -
v_call: TRBV9
clone_size: -
cdr3_nt: TGTGCCAGCAGCGCAGACGGAGTGATGAACACTGAAGCTTTCTTT
cdr3_aa: CASSADGVMNTEAFF

j_call: TRBJ1-5
d_call: -
v_call: TRBV7-2
clone_size: many
cdr3_nt: TGTGCCAGCAGCCCCGGGGTCGGGGGACAGCCCCAGCATTTT
cdr3_aa: CASSPGVGGQPQHF

j_call: TRBJ1-4
d_call: TRBD1
v_call: TRBV6-1
clone_size: -
cdr3_nt: TGTGCCAGCAGTGAAGCGAGACCGGGACAGGGGGCGCGTATAGAAAAACTGTTTTTT
cdr3_aa: CASSEARPGQGARIEKLFF

j_call: TRBJ2-1
d_call: TRBD2
v_call: TRBV19
clone_size: -
cdr3_nt: TGTGCCAGTAGCCGCGGGAGAACGCGGGGCAATGAGCAGTTCTTC
cdr3_aa: CASSRGRTRGNEQFF

j_call: TRBJ1-5
d_call: -
v_call: TRBV2
clone_size: -
cdr3_nt: TGTGCCAGCAGCGGCCCTTTGGGTCCCTGGCAGCCCCAGCATTTT
cdr3_aa: CASSGPLGPWQPQHF

j_call: TRBJ1-2
d_call: -
v_call: TRBV10-3
clone_size: -
cdr3_nt: TGTGCCATCAGTGAGTCGACGACAGGCGATAACTATGGCTACACCTTC
cdr3_aa: CAISESTTGDNYGYTF

j_call: TRBJ2-5
d_call: TRBD2
v_call: TRBV7-9
clone_size: few
cdr3_nt: TGTGCCAGCAGTTTCTGGACTAGTGATGAGACCCAGTACTTC
cdr3_aa: CASSFWTSDETQYF

j_call: TRBJ2-1
d_call: -
v_call: TRBV5-1
clone_size: -
cdr3_nt: TGCGCCAGCAGCGGTACTGAGGCTAGCCTGCAGTTCTTC
cdr3_aa: CASSGTEASLQFF

j_call: TRBJ2-1
d_call: -
v_call: TRBV7-6
clone_size: -
cdr3_nt: TGTGCCAGCAGCTTCCAAGTGACCCCGGGGAATGAGCAGTTCTTC
cdr3_aa: CASSFQVTPGNEQFF

j_call: TRBJ1-6
d_call: -
v_call: TRBV29-1
clone_size: -
cdr3_nt: TGCAGCGTTGGGGGGGGTAATTCACCCCTCCACTTT
cdr3_aa: CSVGGGNSPLHF

j_call: TRBJ2-1
d_call: TRBD2
v_call: TRBV9
clone_size: -
cdr3_nt: TGTGCCAGCAGCGCCATTCTAGCGGGAGATAATGAGCAGTTCTTC
cdr3_aa: CASSAILAGDNEQFF

j_call: TRBJ2-1
d_call: TRBD2
v_call: TRBV18
clone_size: once
cdr3_nt: TGTGCCAGCTCACCGACCCTAGCGGGGAGCAATGAGCAGTTCTTC
cdr3_aa: CASSPTLAGSNEQFF

j_call: TRBJ2-1
d_call: TRBD2
v_call: TRBV28
clone_size: few
cdr3_nt: TGTGCCAGCAGTTTAGGGCGGGGGTTGGCGTTCTTC
cdr3_aa: CASSLGRGLAFF

j_call: TRBJ2-3
d_call: -
v_call: TRBV5-1
clone_size: -
cdr3_nt: TGCGCCAGCAGCTTGCCAGGGCTAGATACGCAGTATTTT
cdr3_aa: CASSLPGLDTQYF

j_call: TRBJ2-1
d_call: TRBD2
v_call: TRBV10-3
clone_size: -
cdr3_nt: TGTGCCACCCAAGGGACTAGCGGGAGAGGGAACAATGAGCAGTTCTTC
cdr3_aa: CATQGTSGRGNNEQFF